This T cell receptor beta chain was recovered during a study of T-cell reconstitution after alpha-beta-depleted transplantation in children. Findings and caveats of the study: In patients about two months after transplant, alpha-beta T cells reportedly arose from several hundred expanded graft clones.

There are a few counts of this clonotype. The antigen remains undetermined. Germline-derived CDR1 and CDR2 are DFQATT and SNEGSKA (reference sequence). Germline trimming cut 3 bases from V and 2 bases from J; bases unmatched to any gene: 10. The CDR3 consists of 15 residues. Unique molecular identifiers were used to barcode this TCRbeta library. Via MiXCR, TCRdb re-called the PCR reads, giving one row per CDR3 protein. The table records about 980,000 distinct CDR3 sequences, about 29% of them present only once. This receptor was identified in a boy in the first two years of life who had a stem cell transplant for SCID, so the T cells may come from the graft donor. This sample comprised PBMCs, mostly from graft donor cells, obtained 360 days after TCRalphabeta/CD19-depleted stem cell transplant. The rearrangement uses TRBV20-1 and TRBJ2-7, with 7 nucleotides matching TRBD1. CDR3 nucleotides: TGCAGTGCTAGGCTTACAGGGGTTGTAACCTACGAGCAGTACTTC. Protein: CSARLTGVVTYEQYF.